This T cell receptor beta chain was sequenced during a study of shared clonotypes between healthy human individuals. Germline V gives CDR1 SGDLS, CDR2 YYNGEE. The CDR3 is made up of 12 amino acids. Trimming removed 3 bases at V and 9 bases at J, with 9 bases between. Overall study results and limits: Even with large depth, rarefaction showed that sorted-subset sequencing was incomplete. Sequencing depth was a factor that was expected to affect clonotype sharing among donors.

DNA at about 210 ng, tens of thousands of T cell genomes, went into sorted-subset replicate PCRs. TCRdb's copy holds only in-frame clones and misses some; the assay was immunoSEQ multiplex PCR. The table shows about 2.4 million clones, with 90% to 95% occurring only once. Points on this clone: Its antigen remains unknown.

From CD4+ cells came CD45RA+ naive and CD45RA-negative memory subsets. The receptor was isolated from a man aged 18 to 29 in good health. Some clones in this sample may be carry-over from other donors' samples. Sequenced sample: naive CD4+ T cells from PBMCs. As for subset: CD45RA+ positively selected. The chain links TRBV9 to TRBJ2-2; D possibly uses TRBD1 or TRBD2 (6 bases each). DNA for the CDR3: TGTGCCAGCAGCGAGGGGGGCCGGGAGCTGTTTTTT. This sequence encodes CASSEGGRELFF.